The sequence of this TCR beta chain was determined in a study of shared clonotypes between healthy human individuals. Across the study: There were three CD4 naive, three CD4 memory, two CD8 naive and one CD8 memory plates per donor.

Germline CDR1 is KGHSH and CDR2 is LQKENI. The CDR3 totals 17 residues. V lost 6 bases to trimming and J lost 6 bases; unmatched junction nucleotides: 11. Repertoires were generated with immunoSEQ multiplex PCR, while TCRdb's copy carries only in-frame clones and drops some. The sample holds approximately 530,000 clones, almost 97% seen once. The sequence derives from a woman in her twenties or thirties in good health. The rearrangement links TRBV18 to TRBJ2-7; 16 bases are a match to TRBD2. The sample consisted of naive CD4+ T cells sorted from blood. Described subset: CD45RA+ positively selected. The CDR3 bases are TGTGCCAGCTCCTACACGGGACTAGCGGGAGGGGACGGCGAGCAGTACTTC. Amino acid sequence: CASSYTGLAGGDGEQYF.